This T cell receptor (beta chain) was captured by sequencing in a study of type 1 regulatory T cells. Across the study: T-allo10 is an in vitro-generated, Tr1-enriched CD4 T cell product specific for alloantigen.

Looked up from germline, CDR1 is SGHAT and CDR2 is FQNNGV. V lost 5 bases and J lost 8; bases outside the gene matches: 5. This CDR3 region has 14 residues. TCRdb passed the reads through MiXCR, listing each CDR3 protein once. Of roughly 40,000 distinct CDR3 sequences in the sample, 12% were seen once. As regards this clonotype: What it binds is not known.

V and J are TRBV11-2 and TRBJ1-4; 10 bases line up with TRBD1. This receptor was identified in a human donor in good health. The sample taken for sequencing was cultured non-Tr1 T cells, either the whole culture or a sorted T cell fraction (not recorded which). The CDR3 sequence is CASSPGTGEEKLFF. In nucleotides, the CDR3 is TGTGCCAGCAGCCCCGGGACAGGGGAGGAAAAACTGTTTTTT.